This T cell receptor beta chain was profiled in a study of tumor-infiltrating lymphocytes in primary liver carcinoma. Turning to the study itself: Tumors were staged T1-T3 N0M0 and measured 4.2 to 10 cm across. Whole-study results and caveats: Presence in all five tumor regions was observed for only about 7.5-24% of top clones.

The germline V and J ends were trimmed by 6 bases and 9 bases, with 15 bases remaining between them. The CDR3 totals 13 residues. The germline V gene has CDR1 MNHNS and CDR2 SASEGT. This clonotype was counted ten times or more. Its antigen is currently unknown. Joint extraction of RNA and DNA used roughly 18-34 mg of bulk tissue that was unsorted. Chronic HBV infection, untreated so far, was present in the patients. Constant-region priming of about 520 ng total RNA yielded TCR beta cDNA. Construction of TCR beta libraries relied on three successive nested multiplex PCR rounds employing slightly modified ARM-PCR. A C-beta reverse primer and TRBV1-TRBV30 forward primers served in each of the first two PCR rounds, at ten to eleven cycles apiece. TCRdb recomputed calls from the multiplex PCR reads with MiXCR, one row per CDR3 protein. In the table there are some 110,000 distinct CDR3 sequences, around 64% of which are singletons.

Sample: liver tumor tissue from sampling region 3. Subset defined: tumor region T3, left-lateral pole. This rearrangement joins TRBV6-1 to TRBJ2-1; maybe TRBD2 (5 bases). The receptor comes from a woman aged 55-70 years with primary liver carcinoma and hepatitis B virus infection. This CDR3 reads CASSEPGIGEQFF. The CDR3, as DNA: TGTGCCAGCAGCGAACCGGGAATCGGTGAGCAGTTCTTC.